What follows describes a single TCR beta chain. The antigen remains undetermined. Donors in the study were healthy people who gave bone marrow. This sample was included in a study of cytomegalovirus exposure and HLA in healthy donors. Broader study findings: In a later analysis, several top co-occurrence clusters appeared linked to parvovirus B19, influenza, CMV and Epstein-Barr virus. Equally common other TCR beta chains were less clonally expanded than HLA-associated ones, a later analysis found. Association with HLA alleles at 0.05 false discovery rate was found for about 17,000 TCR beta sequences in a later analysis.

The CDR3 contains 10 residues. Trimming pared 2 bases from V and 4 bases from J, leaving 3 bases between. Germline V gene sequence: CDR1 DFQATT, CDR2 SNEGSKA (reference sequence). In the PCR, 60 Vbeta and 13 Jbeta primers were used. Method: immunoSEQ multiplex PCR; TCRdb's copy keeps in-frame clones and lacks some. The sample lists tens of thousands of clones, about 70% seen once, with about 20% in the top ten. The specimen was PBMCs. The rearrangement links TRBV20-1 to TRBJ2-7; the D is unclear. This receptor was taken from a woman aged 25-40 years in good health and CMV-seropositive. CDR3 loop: CSARSYEQYF. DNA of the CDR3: TGCAGTGCTAGATCGTACGAGCAGTACTTC.